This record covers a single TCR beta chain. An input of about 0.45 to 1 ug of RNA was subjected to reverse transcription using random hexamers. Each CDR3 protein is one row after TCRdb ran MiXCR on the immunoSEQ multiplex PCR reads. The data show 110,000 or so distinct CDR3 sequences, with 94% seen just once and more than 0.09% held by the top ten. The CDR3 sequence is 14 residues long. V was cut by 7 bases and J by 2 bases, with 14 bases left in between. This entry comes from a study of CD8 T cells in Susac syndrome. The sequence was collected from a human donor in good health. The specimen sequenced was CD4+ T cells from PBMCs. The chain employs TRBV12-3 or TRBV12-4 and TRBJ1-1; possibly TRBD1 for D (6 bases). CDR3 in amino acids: CASTLWTDNTEAFF. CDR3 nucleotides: TGTGCCAGCACCCTATGGACAGACAACACTGAAGCTTTCTTT.